The 25 T cell receptor beta chains below come from one sample, sequenced in a study of blood T cell repertoires in COVID-19. TCRdb's copy holds only in-frame clones and misses some; the assay was immunoSEQ multiplex PCR. Of 60,000 to 80,000 clones in the sample, roughly 85% were seen once. Sequencing used peripheral blood. Every receptor here comes from a man aged 50 or older with acute or convalescent COVID-19.

The chain couples TRBV30 to TRBJ2-3; 7 bases are a match to TRBD1. This CDR3 has 13 amino acids. Germline-derived CDR1 and CDR2 are GTSNPN and SVGIG (reference sequence). V lost 0 bases to trimming and J lost 3 bases; unmatched junction nucleotides: 0. The chain's CDR3 is CAWSVQGTDTQYF. Here the CDR3 DNA reads TGTGCCTGGAGTGTACAGGGGACAGATACGCAGTATTTT.

This chain connects TRBV29-1 to TRBJ1-4; a possible D gene is TRBD1 (5 bases). Germline V lookup: CDR1 SQVTM, CDR2 ANQGSEA. The CDR3 runs 13 residues. Trimming removed 0 bases from V and 7 bases from J, with 9 bases in between. CDR3 in amino acids: CSVEDGQGEKLFF. DNA for the CDR3: TGCAGCGTTGAAGATGGGCAGGGTGAAAAACTGTTTTTT.

The rearrangement uses TRBV5-6 and TRBJ2-7; 8 bases map to TRBD1. Germline V gene data show CDR1 as SGHDT and CDR2 as YYEEEE. Trimming cost V 2 bases and J 0 bases; bases outside gene matches: 1. The CDR3 totals 14 residues. The CDR3 DNA is TGTGCCAGCAGCTTTGGGACAGGCTCCTACGAGCAGTACTTC. It codes for CASSFGTGSYEQYF.

This chain joins TRBV5-1 and TRBJ1-3; tentatively, D is TRBD1 (6 bases). V gave up 4 bases and J gave up 2 bases, with 16 bases separating them. Germline assignment: CDR1 SGHRS and CDR2 YFSETQ. This CDR3 has 16 amino acids. Here the CDR3 DNA reads TGCGCCAGCAGCCCACACCTACAGGGAGCTGGAAACACCATATATTTT. It translates to CASSPHLQGAGNTIYF.

The chain uses TRBV7-2 and TRBJ2-4; 8 nucleotides align to TRBD2. The CDR3 consists of 15 residues. Per the germline V gene, CDR1 is SGHTA and CDR2 is FQGNSA. Trimming cost V 5 bases and J 8 bases; bases outside gene matches: 11. CDR3 nucleotides: TGTGCCAGCAGCCCGGGGGGGGCCATATCGGACATTCAGTACTTC. The encoded protein is CASSPGGAISDIQYF. The entire variable domain, with the rest obtained from reference TRBV7-2 and TRBJ2-4, is as follows: GAGVSQSPSNKVTEKGKDVELRCDPISGHTALYWYRQSLGQGLEFLIYFQGNSAPDKSGLPSDRFSAERTGGSVSTLTIQRTQQEDSAVYLCASSPGGAISDIQYFGAGTRLSVL.

This chain connects TRBV12-3 or TRBV12-4 to TRBJ2-2; perhaps TRBD2 as D (7 bases). The CDR3 sequence is 11 residues long. V lost 10 bases and J 6 bases, leaving 9 bases between the germline ends. CDR3 sequence (DNA): TGTGCCACCGGGGGGCCCGGGGAGCTGTTTTTT. Translation: CATGGPGELFF.

The chain has TRBV9 and TRBJ2-3; weak D call: TRBD2 (7 bases). V was clipped by 0 bases and J by 0 bases, with 11 bases between them. This CDR3 has 16 residues. CDR1 and CDR2 from the germline V gene are SGDLS and YYNGEE. The CDR3 loop is CASSVAGGGSTDTQYF. The CDR3 nucleotides are TGTGCCAGCAGCGTAGCCGGCGGGGGCAGCACAGATACGCAGTATTTT. Looking up the rest from reference TRBV9 and TRBJ2-3 gives the full variable domain: DSGVTQTPKHLITATGQRVTLRCSPRSGDLSVYWYQQSLDQGLQFLIQYYNGEERAKGNILERFSAQQFPDLHSELNLSSLELGDSALYFCASSVAGGGSTDTQYFGPGTRLTVL.

The chain is built from TRBV28 and TRBJ1-3, with 9 bases fitting TRBD1. The CDR3 is 15 residues long. V was clipped by 5 bases and J by 3 bases; unmatched bases: 5. Germline V gene lookup returns CDR1 MDHEN and CDR2 SYDVKM. CDR3 sequence: CASSAGQGYGNTIYF. The CDR3 DNA reads TGTGCCAGCAGTGCGGGACAGGGTTATGGAAACACCATATATTTT.

The chain has TRBV7-8 and TRBJ2-1, with 9 nucleotides matching TRBD2. The V gene end was trimmed by 1 base and the J gene end by 4 bases; junction bases not matched to a gene: 5. Germline V lookup: CDR1 SGHVS, CDR2 FQNEAQ. The CDR3 has 16 residues. CDR3 nucleotide sequence: TGTGCCAGCAGCTTAGAGGGACTAGCAGATTACAATGAGCAGTTCTTC. It translates to CASSLEGLADYNEQFF. Variable domain in full (rest from reference TRBV7-8 and TRBJ2-1): GAGVSQSPRYKVAKRGQDVALRCDPISGHVSLFWYQQALGQGPEFLTYFQNEAQLDKSGLPSDRFFAERPEGSVSTLKIQRTQQEDSAVYLCASSLEGLADYNEQFFGPGTRLTVL.

The chain has TRBV6-5 and TRBJ2-1; 7 bases are shared with TRBD1. V was pared by 7 bases and J by 0 bases, with 6 bases of the junction left unmatched. The CDR3 has 15 residues. CDR1 is MNHEY, CDR2 SVGAGI, per germline. The CDR3 DNA reads TGTGCCAGCAAGCTTGGACAGGCCTCCTACAATGAGCAGTTCTTC. Protein: CASKLGQASYNEQFF.

This clone was picked up one time. V and J are TRBV5-1 and TRBJ1-1; 7 nucleotides match TRBD1. The CDR3 runs to 15 residues. Trimming cost V 6 bases and J 1 base; bases outside gene matches: 9. Looked up from germline, CDR1 is SGHRS and CDR2 is YFSETQ. The CDR3 DNA follows: TGCGCCAGCACTGGGACAGCTATAGGGAACACTGAAGCTTTCTTT. Translated: CASTGTAIGNTEAFF.

V usage is TRBV6-4 and J usage is TRBJ2-3; 9 nucleotides line up with TRBD1. Germline V gene data show CDR1 as MRHNA and CDR2 as SNTAGT. V shed 4 bases, J shed 0 bases, and the junction held 2 bases outside the gene matches. This CDR3 comprises 15 residues. This CDR3 is CASSVGTGSTDTQYF. The DNA for the CDR3 is TGTGCCAGCAGTGTCGGGACAGGGAGCACAGATACGCAGTATTTT.

The V and J genes are TRBV24-1 and TRBJ2-2, with 7 nucleotides matching TRBD1. J gave up 6 bases and V 0 bases, and 6 bases lay outside the gene matches. Germline V gene data show CDR1 as KGHDR and CDR2 as SFDVKD. There are 16 residues in the CDR3. The CDR3 here is CATSDLEGGAPGELFF. The CDR3 DNA sequence: TGTGCCACCAGTGATTTGGAAGGGGGCGCCCCCGGGGAGCTGTTTTTT.

This clone appeared once. The chain has TRBV4-1 and TRBJ2-3; 11 bases fit TRBD2. Germline assignment: CDR1 MGHRA and CDR2 YSYEKL. V was pared by 4 bases and J by 1 base, with 1 base of the junction left unmatched. This CDR3 spans 15 amino acids. CDR3 coding DNA: TGCGCCAGCAGCCCTAGCGGGGGGCGCACAGATACGCAGTATTTT. This sequence encodes CASSPSGGRTDTQYF.

V and J are TRBV19 and TRBJ1-5; D might be TRBD1 (5 bases). The germline CDR1 and CDR2 sequences are LNHDA and SQIVND (reference sequence). CDR3 length equals 13 residues. With 7 bases removed from V and 3 bases from J, the gap between germline ends came to 10 bases. The CDR3 reads CASTGGPNQPQHF. The CDR3 region has the DNA TGTGCCAGTACGGGGGGTCCCAATCAGCCCCAGCATTTT.

The rearrangement joins TRBV7-6 to TRBJ2-1; TRBD2 aligns across 12 bases. The length of the CDR3 is 17 residues. Germline CDR1 and CDR2: SGHVS and FNYEAQ. Losses at the gene ends were 1 base for V and 3 bases for J; bases not matched to a gene: 4. The DNA for the CDR3 is TGTGCCAGCAGCTTAGATCGACTAGCGGGGGTCTACAATGAGCAGTTCTTC. Translating it yields CASSLDRLAGVYNEQFF.

The chain uses TRBV3-1 (or the pseudogene TRBV3-2) and TRBJ2-1, with D possibly matching TRBD2 (6 bases). Germline CDR1 reads LGHDT; CDR2 reads YNNKEL (reference sequence). CDR3 length equals 14 residues. V was clipped by 1 base and J by 5 bases, with 9 bases between them. DNA for the CDR3: TGTGCCAGCAGCCAAGGTCCGGGGGACAATGAGCAGTTCTTC. Its translation: CASSQGPGDNEQFF.

The rearrangement uses TRBV19 and TRBJ1-4; the match to TRBD1 covers 9 bases. Germline trimming cut 5 bases from V and 7 bases from J; bases unmatched to any gene: 2. Per germline, CDR1 LNHDA and CDR2 SQIVND (reference sequence). The CDR3 is 13 amino acids. The CDR3 bases are TGTGCCAGTAGTCCGGGACAGGGTGAAAAACTGTTTTTT. This encodes CASSPGQGEKLFF. The whole variable domain, filled in from reference TRBV19 and TRBJ1-4, reads DGGITQSPKYLFRKEGQNVTLSCEQNLNHDAMYWYRQDPGQGLRLIYYSQIVNDFQKGDIAEGYSVSREKKESFPLTVTSAQKNPTAFYLCASSPGQGEKLFFGSGTQLSVL.

This chain joins TRBV5-1 and TRBJ2-3; 9 positions match TRBD1. The CDR3 covers 13 residues. The V gene end was trimmed by 8 bases and the J gene end by 1 base; junction bases not matched to a gene: 2. Germline CDR1 and CDR2: SGHRS and YFSETQ. CDR3 sequence (DNA): TGCGCCAGTTGGGACAGGGGCACAGATACGCAGTATTTT. Its translation is CASWDRGTDTQYF.

V usage is TRBV2 and J usage is TRBJ2-1; 7 nucleotides line up with TRBD1. The ends lost 11 bases at V and 2 bases at J; junction bases unmatched: 18. This CDR3 spans 17 amino acids. Germline V lookup: CDR1 SNHLY, CDR2 FYNNEI. The CDR3 region is CASTTRSDRAAYNEQFF. CDR3 DNA sequence: TGTGCCTCCACTACCCGATCCGACAGGGCAGCCTACAATGAGCAGTTCTTC.

The J gene is TRBJ2-7, the V gene TRBV5-1; tentatively, D is TRBD1 (5 bases). Trimming pared 0 bases from V and 4 bases from J, leaving 11 bases between. Germline-derived CDR1 and CDR2 are SGHRS and YFSETQ. The length of the CDR3 is 14 residues. The chain's CDR3 is CASSLVGVGYEQYF. For the CDR3, the DNA is TGCGCCAGCAGCTTGGTAGGGGTAGGGTACGAGCAGTACTTC. The full variable domain, completed using reference TRBV5-1 and TRBJ2-7, is KAGVTQTPRYLIKTRGQQVTLSCSPISGHRSVSWYQQTPGQGLQFLFEYFSETQRNKGNFPGRFSGRQFSNSRSEMNVSTLELGDSALYLCASSLVGVGYEQYFGPGTRLTVT.

The chain recombines TRBV3-1 (or the pseudogene TRBV3-2) with TRBJ1-1, with TRBD1 identical over 10 bases. There are 17 residues in the CDR3. Germline CDR1 LGHDT, CDR2 YNNKEL (reference sequence). With 4 bases clipped from V and 3 bases from J, the junction kept 11 bases outside the gene matches. The CDR3 here is CASSRSTGGGLDTEAFF. The CDR3 nucleotides are TGTGCCAGCAGCCGGTCGACAGGGGGCGGTCTGGACACTGAAGCTTTCTTT.

Comments on this clone: This specimen includes other DNA sequences encoding the same CDR3. This chain links TRBV2 with TRBJ2-5, with D unresolved. The germline V gene has CDR1 SNHLY and CDR2 FYNNEI. The V end was cut by 4 bases, the J end by 1 base, with 4 bases between. This CDR3 has 12 amino acids. In DNA form, the CDR3 reads TGTGCCAGCAGTGTCCTCCAAGAGACCCAGTACTTC. Translated: CASSVLQETQYF.

This chain connects TRBV6-2 or TRBV6-3 to TRBJ2-2; D unresolved. This CDR3 is 19 amino acids long. The V end was cut by 0 bases, the J end by 6 bases, with 23 bases between. Germline CDR1 is MNHEY and CDR2 is SVGEGT. CDR3 bases: TGTGCCAGCAGTTACTCGATGGGCCGGCAGCTGGCCAACGCCGGGGAGCTGTTTTTT. This encodes CASSYSMGRQLANAGELFF.

The chain is built from TRBV7-8 and TRBJ2-5, with 10 bases that match TRBD1. V lost 5 bases and J lost 5; bases outside the gene matches: 2. Per germline, CDR1 SGHVS and CDR2 FQNEAQ. The CDR3 contains 13 residues. In DNA form, the CDR3 reads TGTGCCAGCAGCCAGGACAGGGGGGAGACCCAGTACTTC. This gives the protein CASSQDRGETQYF.